Below, 9 T cell receptor beta chains from the same sample are listed, as sequenced in a study of T cell responses to AZD1222 COVID-19 vaccine. Some clones are missing from TCRdb's copy, which holds only in-frame ones; the method was immunoSEQ multiplex PCR. The repertoire has about 190,000 clones, around 91% of them found once; the top ten carry around 6.9%. The input for sequencing was peripheral blood, taken on day 0 of AZD1222 vaccination. The receptor source for this set is an adult in good health.

This chain connects TRBV5-5 to TRBJ2-1; 7 bases fit TRBD1. There are 17 residues in the CDR3. With 0 bases clipped from V and 0 bases from J, the junction kept 6 bases outside the gene matches. Germline values: CDR1 SGHKS, CDR2 YYEKEE (reference sequence). CDR3 DNA sequence: TGTGCCAGCAGCTTGGATCCGGGACAGAGCTCCTACAATGAGCAGTTCTTC. This gives the protein CASSLDPGQSSYNEQFF.

This rearrangement joins TRBV6-5 to TRBJ2-5, with D unclear. Germline values: CDR1 MNHEY, CDR2 SVGAGI. CDR3 length: 11 residues. V shed 7 bases and J shed 5 bases, with 8 bases lying between them. The CDR3 bases are TGTGCCAGCACCCTGTACGAGACCCAGTACTTC. As protein: CASTLYETQYF.

The genes are TRBV7-9 and TRBJ1-4; D call uncertain. The CDR3 is made up of 19 amino acids. CDR1 is SEHNR, CDR2 FQNEAQ, per germline (reference sequence). The V end lost 5 bases, the J end lost 0 bases, and 22 bases lay between the germline ends. CDR3 loop: CASSPGWTASGATNEKLFF. CDR3 DNA sequence: TGTGCCAGCAGCCCGGGCTGGACGGCCTCCGGAGCAACTAATGAAAAACTGTTTTTT.

The genes are TRBV5-5 and TRBJ2-5, with 7 bases aligning to TRBD1. Germline V gene data show CDR1 as SGHKS and CDR2 as YYEKEE (reference sequence). This CDR3 has 15 residues. Trimming took 4 bases from V and 2 from J; bases not matched to a gene: 8. CDR3 nucleotide sequence: TGTGCCAGCAGCCAGACAGGGCTAGGGCAAGAGACCCAGTACTTC. It specifies CASSQTGLGQETQYF.

A single count supports this clone. The rearrangement uses TRBV29-1 and TRBJ2-1; the match to TRBD2 covers 10 bases. The length of the CDR3 is 14 residues. Trimming took 3 bases from V and 13 from J; bases not matched to a gene: 12. Germline loops: CDR1 SQVTM, CDR2 ANQGSEA. CDR3: CSVDLQRGGWFQFF. In DNA, the CDR3 is TGCAGCGTTGATCTCCAGCGGGGGGGTTGGTTTCAGTTCTTC.

This chain links TRBV6-1 with TRBJ1-2; D is undetermined. Trimming stripped 2 bases from V and 2 bases from J, with 12 bases between. The CDR3 is 15 residues long. CDR1 MNHNS and CDR2 SASEGT come from the germline V gene. The chain's CDR3 is CASSEFGRANYGYTF. The CDR3 nucleotides are TGTGCCAGCAGTGAATTCGGGAGGGCGAACTATGGCTACACCTTC.

This chain uses TRBV24-1 with TRBJ2-7, with 14 bases identical to TRBD2. Germline V gene data show CDR1 as KGHDR and CDR2 as SFDVKD. J gave up 3 bases and V 5 bases, and 2 bases lay outside the gene matches. This CDR3 has 15 residues. The CDR3 DNA reads TGTGCCACCAGTGTCGGGACTAGCGGGGGCTACGAGCAGTACTTC. It is translated as CATSVGTSGGYEQYF.

This clone showed up just a few times. This rearrangement joins TRBV10-3 to TRBJ1-1; 7 positions agree with TRBD1. The CDR3 runs 14 residues. The junction had 8 bases not matched to a gene; V was cut back by 5 bases and J by 5 bases. Germline V CDR1 and CDR2: ENHRY, SYGVKD. The CDR3 region has the DNA TGTGCCATCAGTCGAGAGGGGGCGGATACTGAAGCTTTCTTT. Translated: CAISREGADTEAFF.

This chain uses TRBV24-1 with TRBJ2-5, with D unresolved. The germline CDR1 and CDR2 sequences are KGHDR and SFDVKD. Trimming took off 7 bases at V and 0 bases at J, with 5 bases between the two ends. CDR3 length equals 12 residues. The CDR3 nucleotides are TGTGCCACCAGGGGCAACCAAGAGACCCAGTACTTC. Amino acids: CATRGNQETQYF.